The 21 T cell receptor beta chains reported below all come from one sample, sequenced in a study of blood T cell repertoires in COVID-19. Data came from immunoSEQ multiplex PCR; TCRdb stores just in-frame clones and leaves some out. The sample holds 130,000 to 150,000 clones; approximately 83% are singletons and the top ten take 3% to 3.5%. The sample taken for sequencing was peripheral blood. Receptors originate from a woman aged 80 or older with acute or convalescent COVID-19.

The chain carries TRBV5-1 and TRBJ2-3, with TRBD2 matching over 7 bases. V shed 3 bases, J shed 2 bases, and the junction held 9 bases outside the gene matches. The CDR3 has 16 amino acids. The germline gives CDR1 SGHRS, CDR2 YFSETQ. Here the CDR3 reads CASSSVGGTNTDTQYF. As DNA, the CDR3 is TGCGCCAGCAGCTCTGTGGGGGGGACTAACACAGATACGCAGTATTTT.

The V call is TRBV29-1, the J call TRBJ1-3; no reliable D call. CDR1 and CDR2 from the germline V gene are SQVTM and ANQGSEA. The CDR3 contains 13 residues. Deletions cut 7 bases from V and 4 bases from J, with 14 bases between. CDR3 sequence (DNA): TGCAGCGCTACAGAGCTCTACGGAAACACCATATATTTT. Its translation: CSATELYGNTIYF. Drawing the rest from reference TRBV29-1 and TRBJ1-3, the complete variable domain is SAVISQKPSRDICQRGTSLTIQCQVDSQVTMMFWYRQQPGQSLTLIATANQGSEATYESGFVIDKFPISRPNLTFSTLTVSNMSPEDSSIYLCSATELYGNTIYFGEGSWLTVV.

The J gene is TRBJ1-2, the V gene TRBV11-2; no reliable D call. The CDR3 is made up of 12 amino acids. V was pared by 3 bases and J by 2 bases, with 4 bases between. The germline gives CDR1 SGHAT, CDR2 FQNNGV. The CDR3 nucleotides are TGTGCCAGCAGCTTTTTAAACTATGGCTACACCTTC. Translating gives CASSFLNYGYTF.

Here the CDR3 reads CASSLPSGASTDTQYF. The DNA for the CDR3 is TGCGCCAGCAGCTTGCCTAGCGGGGCCAGCACAGATACGCAGTATTTT. The J gene is TRBJ2-3, the V gene TRBV5-1; 9 bases map to TRBD2. The CDR3 spans 16 residues. Germline CDR1 is SGHRS and CDR2 is YFSETQ. With 1 base clipped from V and 0 bases from J, the junction kept 3 bases outside the gene matches.

The CDR3 DNA follows: TGCGCCAGCTCGAGGGGGCCCTACGAGCAGTACTTC. Its translation: CASSRGPYEQYF. The chain links TRBV10-1 to TRBJ2-7; 7 bases are a match to TRBD1. Germline CDR1 and CDR2: WNHNN and SYGVQD (reference sequence). The CDR3 loop spans 12 amino acids. J lost 2 bases, V lost 8 bases, and 3 bases had no gene match.

This clone was recorded a few times. This chain joins TRBV18 and TRBJ2-7; a possible D gene is TRBD2 (5 bases). Germline V lookup: CDR1 KGHSH, CDR2 LQKENI. CDR3 length equals 14 residues. The germline V and J ends were trimmed by 3 bases and 5 bases, with 14 bases remaining between them. CDR3 sequence reads: CASSPPSEANEQYF. The CDR3 coding sequence is TGTGCCAGCTCACCTCCCTCGGAGGCGAACGAGCAGTACTTC.

The chain uses TRBV5-1 and TRBJ1-1; D not resolved. The CDR3 loop spans 16 amino acids. Germline CDR1 and CDR2: SGHRS and YFSETQ. V gave up 4 bases and J gave up 0 bases, with 16 bases separating them. This chain's CDR3 is CASSPAGLRMNTEAFF. The CDR3 DNA follows: TGCGCCAGCAGCCCGGCAGGTCTTCGCATGAACACTGAAGCTTTCTTT.

J is TRBJ2-1 and V is TRBV7-2; D might be TRBD1 (5 bases). Germline CDR1 SGHTA, CDR2 FQGNSA. V was cut by 5 bases and J by 7 bases, with 18 bases left in between. The CDR3 is made up of 15 amino acids. CDR3 protein: CASSPTRQSGNEQFF. The CDR3 DNA reads as TGTGCCAGCAGCCCGACGCGACAGTCGGGTAATGAGCAGTTCTTC.

The chain links TRBV3-1 (or the pseudogene TRBV3-2) to TRBJ2-3; 11 bases map to TRBD2. The V segment lost 3 bases and the J segment 4 bases; nucleotides outside the gene matches: 9. The CDR3 sequence is 17 residues long. CDR1 LGHDT and CDR2 YNNKEL come from the germline V gene (reference sequence). As DNA, the CDR3 is TGTGCCAGCAGCCATACAATAGCGGGGGGGAGGGCAGATACGCAGTATTTT. Its protein product is CASSHTIAGGRADTQYF.

The chain links TRBV11-2 to TRBJ1-6; the D is unclear. CDR3 size: 12 residues. With 0 bases removed from V and 16 bases from J, the gap between germline ends came to 10 bases. Germline values: CDR1 SGHAT, CDR2 FQNNGV. The CDR3 loop is CASSLDRLALHF. Written as DNA, the CDR3 is TGTGCCAGCAGCTTAGATCGCTTGGCTCTCCACTTT.

V is TRBV29-1 and J is TRBJ2-1; 8 nucleotides agree with TRBD1. The J segment lost 4 bases and the V segment lost 3 bases, leaving 11 bases of the junction unmatched. The CDR3 totals 16 residues. From germline, CDR1 is SQVTM and CDR2 ANQGSEA. In DNA form, the CDR3 reads TGCAGCGTTGACCCCAGGGGGCCCTTCTTATACAATGAGCAGTTCTTC. Encoded protein: CSVDPRGPFLYNEQFF.

The chain couples TRBV28 to TRBJ1-1; TRBD1 might be the D (5 bases). The CDR3 contains 15 residues. Looked up from germline, CDR1 is MDHEN and CDR2 is SYDVKM. Trimming shortened V by 2 bases and J by 3 bases, and 13 bases separated the two germline ends. In nucleotides, the CDR3 is TGTGCCAGCAGTTTACAGGCAGGGTTGGACACTGAAGCTTTCTTT. Its protein is CASSLQAGLDTEAFF.

The rearrangement joins TRBV27 to TRBJ1-2; 9 bases are a match to TRBD1. J lost 8 bases, V lost 5 bases, and 12 bases had no gene match. CDR1 is MNHEY, CDR2 SMNVEV, per germline (reference sequence). The CDR3 runs 15 residues. The CDR3 DNA sequence: TGTGCCAGCAGTGCCCGACAGGGGGACATCGGGGGCTACACCTTC. Translation: CASSARQGDIGGYTF.

The genes are TRBV10-3 and TRBJ1-1, with 7 bases aligning to TRBD1. The V gene's germline CDR1 is ENHRY and CDR2 SYGVKD. The CDR3 is made up of 13 amino acids. V was clipped by 11 bases and J by 3 bases; unmatched bases: 9. CDR3 sequence (DNA): TGTGCCGGCGGGACAGCAGGAGACACTGAAGCTTTCTTT. It encodes CAGGTAGDTEAFF.

The chain has TRBV6-2 or TRBV6-3 and TRBJ2-1; 9 positions agree with TRBD2. Germline CDR1 and CDR2: MNHEY and SVGEGT. V lost 6 bases, J lost 13 bases, and 10 bases stayed unmatched. This CDR3 has 13 amino acids. The CDR3 sequence is CASSHGISGGQFF. In nucleotides, the CDR3 is TGTGCCAGCAGCCACGGGATTAGCGGGGGACAGTTCTTC.

The V call is TRBV5-6, the J call TRBJ1-5; D unresolved. Germline loops: CDR1 SGHDT, CDR2 YYEEEE. The ends were cut back, 2 bases at V and 7 bases at J, with 10 bases in the middle. This CDR3 spans 13 amino acids. The CDR3 DNA follows: TGTGCCAGCAGCTTAGGCGTCGGGCAGCCCCAGCATTTT. Translation gives CASSLGVGQPQHF.

The chain links TRBV6-5 to TRBJ2-7; TRBD1 matches at 7 bases. Trimming took 4 bases from V and 0 from J; bases not matched to a gene: 6. This CDR3 comprises 15 residues. Germline V gene lookup returns CDR1 MNHEY and CDR2 SVGAGI. In DNA, the CDR3 is TGTGCCAGCAGTTCGGGACAGAGTAGCTCCTACGAGCAGTACTTC. It is translated as CASSSGQSSSYEQYF.

The V call is TRBV3-1 (or the pseudogene TRBV3-2), the J call TRBJ1-2, with 7 bases fitting TRBD1. Per the germline V gene, CDR1 is LGHDT and CDR2 is YNNKEL (reference sequence). This CDR3 contains 15 residues. V was pared by 2 bases and J by 7 bases, with 10 bases of the junction left unmatched. Written as DNA, the CDR3 is TGTGCCAGCAGCCAATCTGAAGGGGGCTTCGGTGGCTACACCTTC. Translating it yields CASSQSEGGFGGYTF.

In regard to this clone: Other DNA sequences of this sample code for an identical CDR3. The chain employs TRBV5-1 and TRBJ2-2; D call uncertain. CDR1 is SGHRS, CDR2 YFSETQ, per germline. Trimming took off 2 bases at V and 0 bases at J, with 8 bases between the two ends. CDR3 length: 15 amino acids. The CDR3: CASSLARANTGELFF. In nucleotides, the CDR3 is TGCGCCAGCAGCTTAGCCCGCGCGAACACCGGGGAGCTGTTTTTT.

The table lists this clone with a count of one. The chain uses TRBV10-1 and TRBJ1-1, with D hard to call. The CDR3 length is 11 residues. Germline-derived CDR1 and CDR2 are WNHNN and SYGVQD (reference sequence). Trimming cost V 2 bases and J 6 bases, with 4 bases left between them. CDR3: CASSEGPEAFF. CDR3 in DNA: TGCGCCAGCAGTGAGGGCCCTGAAGCTTTCTTT.

This clone was counted a single time. This sequence joins TRBV2 and TRBJ1-3; perhaps TRBD1 as D (5 bases). CDR1 and CDR2 from the germline V gene are SNHLY and FYNNEI. V lost 0 bases and J 4 bases, leaving 13 bases between the germline ends. CDR3 length: 16 residues. CDR3 sequence: CASSEAQGGLGNTIYF. CDR3 DNA: TGTGCCAGCAGTGAAGCGCAGGGAGGTTTGGGAAACACCATATATTTT.